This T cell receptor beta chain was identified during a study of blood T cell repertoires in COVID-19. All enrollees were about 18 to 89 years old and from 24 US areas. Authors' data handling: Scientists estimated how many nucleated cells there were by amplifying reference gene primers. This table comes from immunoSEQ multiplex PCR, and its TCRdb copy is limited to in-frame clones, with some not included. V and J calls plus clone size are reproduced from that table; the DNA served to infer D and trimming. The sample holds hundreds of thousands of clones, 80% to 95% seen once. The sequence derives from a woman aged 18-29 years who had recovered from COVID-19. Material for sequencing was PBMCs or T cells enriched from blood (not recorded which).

CDR3 sequence reads: CASSSDRVGFYGYTF. CDR3 DNA sequence: TGTGCCAGCAGTTCCGACAGGGTGGGTTTCTATGGCTACACCTTC. The chain employs TRBV27 and TRBJ1-2; 7 bases line up with TRBD1. The CDR3 consists of 15 residues. Germline values: CDR1 MNHEY, CDR2 SMNVEV (reference sequence). V was pared by 4 bases and J by 4 bases, with 9 bases of the junction left unmatched.